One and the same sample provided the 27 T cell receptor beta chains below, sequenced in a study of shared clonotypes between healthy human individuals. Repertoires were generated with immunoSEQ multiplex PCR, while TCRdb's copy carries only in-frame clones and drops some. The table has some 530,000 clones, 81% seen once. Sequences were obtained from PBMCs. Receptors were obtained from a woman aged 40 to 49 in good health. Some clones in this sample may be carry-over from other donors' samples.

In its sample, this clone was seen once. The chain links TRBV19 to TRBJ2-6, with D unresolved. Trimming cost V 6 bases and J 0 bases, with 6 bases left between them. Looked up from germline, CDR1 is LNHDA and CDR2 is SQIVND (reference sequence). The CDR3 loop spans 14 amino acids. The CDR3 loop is CASSRSSGANVLTF. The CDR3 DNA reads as TGTGCCAGTAGCCGGAGCTCTGGGGCCAACGTCCTGACTTTC.

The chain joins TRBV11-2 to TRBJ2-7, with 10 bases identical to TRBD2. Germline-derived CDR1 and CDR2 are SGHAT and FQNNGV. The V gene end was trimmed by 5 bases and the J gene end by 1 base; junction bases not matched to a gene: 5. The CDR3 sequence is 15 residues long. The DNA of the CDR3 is TGTGCCAGCAGCCCAGCGGGGGGGCGATCCTACGAGCAGTACTTC. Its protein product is CASSPAGGRSYEQYF.

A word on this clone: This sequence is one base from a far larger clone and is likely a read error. The CDR3 loop is CDSSMGGRETQYF. The CDR3 nucleotides read TGTGACAGTAGTATGGGGGGCAGGGAGACCCAGTACTTC. The genes are TRBV19 and TRBJ2-5; D is possibly TRBD1 or TRBD2 (6 bases each). CDR1 LNHDA and CDR2 SQIVND come from the germline V gene (reference sequence). The CDR3 is 13 residues long.

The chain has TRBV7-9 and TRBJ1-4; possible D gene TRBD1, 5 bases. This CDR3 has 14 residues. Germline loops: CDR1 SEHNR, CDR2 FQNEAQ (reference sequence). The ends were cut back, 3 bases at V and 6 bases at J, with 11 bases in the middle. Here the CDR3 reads CASSFGGVDEKLFF. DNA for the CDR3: TGTGCCAGCAGCTTCGGGGGGGTAGATGAAAAACTGTTTTTT. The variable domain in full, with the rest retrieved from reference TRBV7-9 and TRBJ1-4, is DTGVSQNPRHKITKRGQNVTFRCDPISEHNRLYWYRQTLGQGPEFLTYFQNEAQLEKSRLLSDRFSAERPKGSFSTLEIQRTEQGDSAMYLCASSFGGVDEKLFFGSGTQLSVL.

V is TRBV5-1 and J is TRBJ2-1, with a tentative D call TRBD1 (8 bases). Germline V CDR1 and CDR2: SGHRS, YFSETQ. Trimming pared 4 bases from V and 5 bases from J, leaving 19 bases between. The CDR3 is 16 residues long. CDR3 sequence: CASSLLALQGDNEQFF. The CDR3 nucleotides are TGCGCCAGCAGCCTACTAGCGCTACAGGGGGACAATGAGCAGTTCTTC.

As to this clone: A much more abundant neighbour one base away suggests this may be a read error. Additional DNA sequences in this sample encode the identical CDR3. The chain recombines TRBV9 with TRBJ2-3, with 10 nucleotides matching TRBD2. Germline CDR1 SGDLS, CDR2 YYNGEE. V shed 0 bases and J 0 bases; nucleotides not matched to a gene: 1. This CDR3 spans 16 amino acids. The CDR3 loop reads CASSVGTSGSTDTQYF. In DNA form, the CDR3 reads TGTGCCAGCAGCGTAGGGACTAGCGGTAGCACAGATACGCAGTATTTT.

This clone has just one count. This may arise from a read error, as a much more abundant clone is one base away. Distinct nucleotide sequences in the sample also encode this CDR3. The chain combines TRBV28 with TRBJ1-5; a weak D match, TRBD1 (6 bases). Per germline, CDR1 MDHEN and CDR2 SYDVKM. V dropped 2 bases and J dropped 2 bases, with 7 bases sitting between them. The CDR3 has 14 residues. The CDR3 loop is CASSLPGGNQPQHF. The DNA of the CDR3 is TGTGCCAGCAGTTTACCAGGGGGCAATCAGCCCCAGCATTTT.

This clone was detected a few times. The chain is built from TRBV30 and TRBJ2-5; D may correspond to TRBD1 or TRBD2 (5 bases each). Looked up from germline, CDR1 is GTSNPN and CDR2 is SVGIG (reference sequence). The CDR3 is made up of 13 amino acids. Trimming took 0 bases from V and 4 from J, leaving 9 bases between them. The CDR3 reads CAWSVAGRETQYF. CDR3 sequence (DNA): TGTGCCTGGAGTGTAGCAGGGAGAGAGACCCAGTACTTC. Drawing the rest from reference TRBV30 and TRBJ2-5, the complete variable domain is SQTIHQWPATLVQPVGSPLSLECTVEGTSNPNLYWYRQAAGRGLQLLFYSVGIGQISSEVPQNLSASRPQDRQFILSSKKLLLSDSGFYLCAWSVAGRETQYFGPGTRLLVL.

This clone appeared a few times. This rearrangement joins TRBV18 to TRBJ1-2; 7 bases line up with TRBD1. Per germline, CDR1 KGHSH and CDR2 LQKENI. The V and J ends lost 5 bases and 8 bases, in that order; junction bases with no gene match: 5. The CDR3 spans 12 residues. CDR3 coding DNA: TGTGCCAGCTCATCGACAGGGCCGGGCTACACCTTC. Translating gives CASSSTGPGYTF.

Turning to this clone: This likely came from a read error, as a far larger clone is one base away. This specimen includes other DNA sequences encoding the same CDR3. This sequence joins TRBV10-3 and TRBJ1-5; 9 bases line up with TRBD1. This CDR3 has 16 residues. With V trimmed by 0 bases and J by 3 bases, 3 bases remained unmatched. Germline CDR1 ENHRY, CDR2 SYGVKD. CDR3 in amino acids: CAISESGDRVNQPQHF. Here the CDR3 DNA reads TGTGCCATCAGTGAGTCGGGGGACAGGGTCAATCAGCCCCAGCATTTT.

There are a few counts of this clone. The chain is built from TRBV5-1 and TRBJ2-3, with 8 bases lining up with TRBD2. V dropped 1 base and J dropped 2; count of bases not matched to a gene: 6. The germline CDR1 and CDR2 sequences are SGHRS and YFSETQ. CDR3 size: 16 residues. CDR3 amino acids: CASSLRLAGLTDTQYF. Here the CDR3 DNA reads TGCGCCAGCAGCTTGCGGCTAGCGGGCCTCACAGATACGCAGTATTTT.

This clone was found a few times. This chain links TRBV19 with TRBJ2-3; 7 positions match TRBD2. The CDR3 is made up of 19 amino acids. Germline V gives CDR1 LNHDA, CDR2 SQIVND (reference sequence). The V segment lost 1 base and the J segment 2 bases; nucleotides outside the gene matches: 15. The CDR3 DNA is TGTGCCAGTAGTATAGCCGGCGGAGGAGGACTAGGGGCCACAGATACGCAGTATTTT. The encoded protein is CASSIAGGGGLGATDTQYF.

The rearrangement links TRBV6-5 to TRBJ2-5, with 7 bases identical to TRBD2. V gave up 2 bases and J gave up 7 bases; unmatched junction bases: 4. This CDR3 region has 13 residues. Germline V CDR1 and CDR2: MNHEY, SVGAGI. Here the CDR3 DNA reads TGTGCCAGCAGTTACCGTGGGAGGGGGACCCAGTACTTC. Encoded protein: CASSYRGRGTQYF.

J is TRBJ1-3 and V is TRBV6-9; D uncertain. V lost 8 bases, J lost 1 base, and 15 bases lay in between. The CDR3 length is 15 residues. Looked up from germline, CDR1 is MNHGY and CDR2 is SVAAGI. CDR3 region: CASRKSRKSGNTIYF. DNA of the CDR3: TGTGCCAGCCGGAAGAGTAGGAAATCTGGAAACACCATATATTTT.

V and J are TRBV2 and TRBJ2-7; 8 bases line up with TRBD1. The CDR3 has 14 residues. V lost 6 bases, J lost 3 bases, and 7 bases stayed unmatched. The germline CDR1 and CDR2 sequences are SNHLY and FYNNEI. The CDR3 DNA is TGTGCCAGCAGGAAAAGGACAGGGAACTACGAGCAGTACTTC. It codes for CASRKRTGNYEQYF.

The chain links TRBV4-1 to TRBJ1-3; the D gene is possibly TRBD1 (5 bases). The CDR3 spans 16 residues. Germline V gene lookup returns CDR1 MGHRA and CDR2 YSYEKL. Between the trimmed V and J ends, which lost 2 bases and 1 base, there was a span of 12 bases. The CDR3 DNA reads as TGCGCCAGCAGCCAAAGCGCAGGGATGTCTGGAAACACCATATATTTT. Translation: CASSQSAGMSGNTIYF.

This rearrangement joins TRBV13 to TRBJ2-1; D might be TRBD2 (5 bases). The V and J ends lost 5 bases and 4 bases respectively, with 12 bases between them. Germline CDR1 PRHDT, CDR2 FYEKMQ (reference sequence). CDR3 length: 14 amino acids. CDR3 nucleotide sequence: TGTGCCAGCAGCCAGCGGACTGGATACAATGAGCAGTTCTTC. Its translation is CASSQRTGYNEQFF.

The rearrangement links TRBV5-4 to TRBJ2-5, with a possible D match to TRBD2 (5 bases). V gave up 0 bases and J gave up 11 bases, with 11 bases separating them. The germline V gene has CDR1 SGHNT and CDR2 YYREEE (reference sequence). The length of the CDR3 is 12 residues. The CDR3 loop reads CASSLGPWEQYF. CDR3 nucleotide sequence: TGTGCCAGCAGCTTGGGGCCGTGGGAGCAGTACTTC.

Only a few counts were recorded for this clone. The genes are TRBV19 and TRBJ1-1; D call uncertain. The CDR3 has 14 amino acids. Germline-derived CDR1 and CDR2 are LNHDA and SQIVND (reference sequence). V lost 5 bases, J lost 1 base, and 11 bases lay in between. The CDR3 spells CASSADWENTEAFF. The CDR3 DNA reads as TGTGCCAGTAGTGCGGACTGGGAGAACACTGAAGCTTTCTTT.

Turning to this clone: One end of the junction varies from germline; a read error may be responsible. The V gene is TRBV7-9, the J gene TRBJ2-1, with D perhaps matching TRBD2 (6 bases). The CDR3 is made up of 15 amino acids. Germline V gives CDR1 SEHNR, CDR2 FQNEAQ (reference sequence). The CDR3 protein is CASSLAVVTYNEQFF. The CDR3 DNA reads TGTGCCAGCAGTTTAGCGGTGGTTACCTACAATGAGCAGTTCTTC.

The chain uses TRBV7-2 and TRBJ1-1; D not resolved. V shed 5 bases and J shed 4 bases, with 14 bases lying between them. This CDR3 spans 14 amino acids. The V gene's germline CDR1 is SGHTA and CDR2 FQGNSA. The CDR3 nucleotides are TGTGCCAGCAGCCTAACTCCGGGATTCACTGAAGCTTTCTTT. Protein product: CASSLTPGFTEAFF.

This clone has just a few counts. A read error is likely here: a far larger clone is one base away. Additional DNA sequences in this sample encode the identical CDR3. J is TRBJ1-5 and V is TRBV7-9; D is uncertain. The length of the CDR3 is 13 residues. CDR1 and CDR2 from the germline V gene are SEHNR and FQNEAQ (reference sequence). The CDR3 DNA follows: TGTGCCAGCAGCCCCCAAGGAGGGCAGCCACAGCATTTT. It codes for CASSPQGGQPQHF.

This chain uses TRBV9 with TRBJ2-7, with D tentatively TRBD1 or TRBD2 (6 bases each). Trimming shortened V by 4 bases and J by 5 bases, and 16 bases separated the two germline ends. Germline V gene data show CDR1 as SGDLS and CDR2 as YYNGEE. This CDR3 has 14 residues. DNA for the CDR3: TGTGCCAGCAGCCTTGGGGGGCGGGGTAACGAGCAGTACTTC. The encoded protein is CASSLGGRGNEQYF.

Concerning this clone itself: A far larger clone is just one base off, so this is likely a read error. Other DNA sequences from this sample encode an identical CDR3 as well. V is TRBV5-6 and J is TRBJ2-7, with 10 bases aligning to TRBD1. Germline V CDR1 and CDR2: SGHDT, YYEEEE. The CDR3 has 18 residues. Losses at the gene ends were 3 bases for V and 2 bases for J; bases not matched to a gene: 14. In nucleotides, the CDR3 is TGTGCCAGCAGCTCCCACCGGGACAGGGGCATCGTTACCTACGAGCAGTACTTC. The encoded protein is CASSSHRDRGIVTYEQYF.

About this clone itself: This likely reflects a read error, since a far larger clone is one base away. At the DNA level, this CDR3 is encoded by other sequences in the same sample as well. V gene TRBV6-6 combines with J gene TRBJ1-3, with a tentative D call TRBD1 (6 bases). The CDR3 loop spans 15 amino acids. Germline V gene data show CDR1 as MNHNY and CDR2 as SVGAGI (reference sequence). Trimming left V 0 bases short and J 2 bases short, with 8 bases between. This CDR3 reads CASSYSGTTGNTIYF. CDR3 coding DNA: TGTGCCAGCAGTTACTCGGGGACAACTGGAAACACCATATATTTT.

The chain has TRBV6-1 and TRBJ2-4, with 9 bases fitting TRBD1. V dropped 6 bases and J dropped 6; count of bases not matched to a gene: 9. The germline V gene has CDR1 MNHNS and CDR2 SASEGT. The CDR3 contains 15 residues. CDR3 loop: CASSINRDRANIQYF. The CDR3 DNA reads TGTGCCAGCAGCATAAACCGGGACAGGGCAAACATTCAGTACTTC.

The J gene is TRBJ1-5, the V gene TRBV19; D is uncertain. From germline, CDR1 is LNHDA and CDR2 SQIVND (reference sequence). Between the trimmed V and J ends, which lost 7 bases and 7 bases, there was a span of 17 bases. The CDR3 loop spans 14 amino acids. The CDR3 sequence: CASTLWSLQQPQHF. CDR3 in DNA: TGTGCCAGTACCCTATGGAGCTTGCAACAGCCCCAGCATTTT.